The T cell receptor (beta chain) described here comes from a study of blood T cell repertoires in COVID-19. Original analysis: Estimates of nucleated cell counts were drawn from the amplification of reference gene primers. Assay: immunoSEQ multiplex PCR; the TCRdb copy retains only in-frame clones and omits some. V, J and clone size are taken as reported in that table, and D and trimming were inferred from the DNA itself. The sample has some 130,000 clones, approximately 84% seen once. Germline CDR1 is MNHEY and CDR2 is SMNVEV (reference sequence). The CDR3 is 15 residues long. V dropped 3 bases and J dropped 7 bases, with 15 bases sitting between them.

Sequencing used peripheral blood. The V gene is TRBV27, the J gene TRBJ1-4, with TRBD1 as a possible D gene (5 bases). The receptor was derived from a woman aged 80 or older with acute or convalescent COVID-19. CDR3 amino acids: CASSLGSGVREKLFF. The DNA for the CDR3 is TGTGCCAGCAGTTTGGGCTCGGGGGTACGTGAAAAACTGTTTTTT.